This T cell receptor (beta chain) was profiled in a study of blood T cell repertoires in COVID-19. On the study more broadly: Both acute and convalescent COVID-19 samples were obtained from the United States, Italy and Spain. T cells, B-cell-depleted T cells, or PBMCs supplied cDNA or gDNA.

Germline assignment: CDR1 MGHRA and CDR2 YSYEKL. V gave up 1 base and J gave up 3 bases; unmatched junction bases: 5. The CDR3 totals 15 residues. Source study methods: Amplification from reference gene primers served as the basis for estimated nucleated cell counts. Clones were sequenced by immunoSEQ multiplex PCR, and TCRdb holds only the in-frame ones, with some missing. The D gene and trimming were derived from the DNA, and the V and J assignments and clone size from that table. The sample records roughly 180,000 clones, 86% being singletons. The sequence was collected from a woman younger than 45 with active or convalescent COVID-19. Sequenced: peripheral blood. The chain is built from TRBV4-1 and TRBJ2-7; 8 nucleotides match TRBD1. In DNA form, the CDR3 reads TGCGCCAGCAGCCAAGGGACAGGGTCCGACTACGAGCAGTACTTC. Protein product: CASSQGTGSDYEQYF.